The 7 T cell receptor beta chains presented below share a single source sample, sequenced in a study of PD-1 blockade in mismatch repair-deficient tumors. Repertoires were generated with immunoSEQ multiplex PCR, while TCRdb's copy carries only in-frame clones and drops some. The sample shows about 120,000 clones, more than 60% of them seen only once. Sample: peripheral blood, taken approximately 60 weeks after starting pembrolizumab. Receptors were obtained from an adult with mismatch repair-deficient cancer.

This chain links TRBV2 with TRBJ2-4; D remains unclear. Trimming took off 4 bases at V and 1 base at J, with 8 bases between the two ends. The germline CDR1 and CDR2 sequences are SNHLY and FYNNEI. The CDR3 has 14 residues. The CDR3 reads CASSGLGAKNIQYF. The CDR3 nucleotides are TGTGCCAGCAGTGGACTGGGGGCCAAAAACATTCAGTACTTC.

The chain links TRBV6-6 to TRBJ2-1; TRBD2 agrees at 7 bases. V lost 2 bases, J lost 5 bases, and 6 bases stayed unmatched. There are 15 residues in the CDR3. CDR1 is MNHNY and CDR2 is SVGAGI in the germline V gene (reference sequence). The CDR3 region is CASSYEGGEHNEQFF. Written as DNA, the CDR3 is TGTGCCAGCAGTTACGAGGGAGGGGAGCACAATGAGCAGTTCTTC.

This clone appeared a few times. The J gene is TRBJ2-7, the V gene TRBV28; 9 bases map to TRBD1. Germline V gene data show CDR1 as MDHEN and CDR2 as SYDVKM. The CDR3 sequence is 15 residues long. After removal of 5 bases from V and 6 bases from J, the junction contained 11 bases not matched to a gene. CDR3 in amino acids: CASSTAGQGRVEQYF. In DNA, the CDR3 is TGTGCCAGCAGTACTGCTGGACAGGGGAGAGTCGAGCAGTACTTC.

The DNA of the CDR3 is TGTGCCAGCAGCTTAAGCAACAGGGGGGGCTCCTACAATGAGCAGTTCTTC. It translates to CASSLSNRGGSYNEQFF. The rearrangement links TRBV13 to TRBJ2-1; possibly TRBD1 for D (8 bases). The length of the CDR3 is 17 residues. Germline CDR1 and CDR2: PRHDT and FYEKMQ (reference sequence). Trimming took off 2 bases at V and 0 bases at J, with 14 bases between the two ends.

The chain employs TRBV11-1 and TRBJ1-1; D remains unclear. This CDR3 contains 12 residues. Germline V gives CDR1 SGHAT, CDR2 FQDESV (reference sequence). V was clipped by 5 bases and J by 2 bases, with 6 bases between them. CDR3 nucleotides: TGTGCCAGCAGCCACGTTAACACTGAAGCTTTCTTT. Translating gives CASSHVNTEAFF.

CDR3 nucleotides: TGTGCCAGCAGCCCCTTTGGTTCGAGCTATGGCTACACCTTC. This translates into CASSPFGSSYGYTF. The rearrangement joins TRBV5-8 to TRBJ1-2; the D is unclear. In germline, CDR1 is SGHTS, CDR2 YDEGEE. This CDR3 spans 14 amino acids. Trimming cost V 4 bases and J 4 bases, with 14 bases left between them.

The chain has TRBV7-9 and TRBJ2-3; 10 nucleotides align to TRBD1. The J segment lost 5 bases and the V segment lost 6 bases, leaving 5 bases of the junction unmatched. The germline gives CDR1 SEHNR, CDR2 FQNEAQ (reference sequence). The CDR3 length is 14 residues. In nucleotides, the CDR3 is TGTGCCAGCAGTTTCGACAGGGGGCTAGATACGCAGTATTTT. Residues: CASSFDRGLDTQYF. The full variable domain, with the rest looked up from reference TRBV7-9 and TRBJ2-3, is DTGVSQNPRHKITKRGQNVTFRCDPISEHNRLYWYRQTLGQGPEFLTYFQNEAQLEKSRLLSDRFSAERPKGSFSTLEIQRTEQGDSAMYLCASSFDRGLDTQYFGPGTRLTVL.